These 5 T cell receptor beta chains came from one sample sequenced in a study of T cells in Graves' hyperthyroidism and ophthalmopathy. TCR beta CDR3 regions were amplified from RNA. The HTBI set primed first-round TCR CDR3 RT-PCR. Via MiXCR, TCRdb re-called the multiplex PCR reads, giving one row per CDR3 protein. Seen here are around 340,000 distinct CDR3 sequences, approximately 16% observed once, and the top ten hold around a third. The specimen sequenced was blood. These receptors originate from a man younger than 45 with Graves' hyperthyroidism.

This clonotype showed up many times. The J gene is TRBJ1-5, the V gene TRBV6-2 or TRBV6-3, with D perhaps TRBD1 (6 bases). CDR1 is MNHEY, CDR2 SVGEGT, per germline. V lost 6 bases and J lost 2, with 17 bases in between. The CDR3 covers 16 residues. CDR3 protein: CASRKDSSVGNQPQHF. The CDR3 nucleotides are TGTGCCAGCAGAAAGGACAGTTCCGTTGGCAATCAGCCCCAGCATTTT.

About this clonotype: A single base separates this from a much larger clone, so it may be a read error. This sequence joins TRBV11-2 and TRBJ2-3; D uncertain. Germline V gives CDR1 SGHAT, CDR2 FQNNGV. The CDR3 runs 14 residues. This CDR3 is CASSRGGLTDTQCF. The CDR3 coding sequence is TGTGCCAGCAGCCGAGGCGGCCTCACAGATACGCAGTGTTTT.

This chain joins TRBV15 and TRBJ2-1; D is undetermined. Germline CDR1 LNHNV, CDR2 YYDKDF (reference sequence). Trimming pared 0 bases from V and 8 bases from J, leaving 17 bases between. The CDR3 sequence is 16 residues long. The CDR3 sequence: CATSRDRKASGDEQFF. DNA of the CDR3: TGTGCCACCAGCAGAGATCGAAAAGCTTCTGGGGATGAGCAGTTCTTC.

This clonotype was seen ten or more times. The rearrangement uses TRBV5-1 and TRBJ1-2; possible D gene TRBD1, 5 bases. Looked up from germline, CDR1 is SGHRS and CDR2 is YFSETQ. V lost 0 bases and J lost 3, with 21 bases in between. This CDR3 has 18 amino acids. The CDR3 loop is CASSLGGLPGPRDYGYTF. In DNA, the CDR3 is TGCGCCAGCAGCTTGGGGGGATTACCGGGACCCAGGGACTATGGCTACACCTTC.

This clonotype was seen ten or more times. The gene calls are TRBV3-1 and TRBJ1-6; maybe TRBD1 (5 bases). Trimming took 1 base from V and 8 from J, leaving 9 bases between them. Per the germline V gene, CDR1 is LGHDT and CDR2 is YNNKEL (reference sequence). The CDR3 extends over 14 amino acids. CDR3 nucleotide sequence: TGTGCCAGCAGCCAAGCCTTCAGGGATTCACCCCTCCACTTT. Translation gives CASSQAFRDSPLHF.